The 16 T cell receptor beta chains given below trace back to one sample, sequenced in a study of cytomegalovirus exposure and HLA in healthy donors (TCRdb year 2017). Libraries were constructed by the immunoSEQ multiplex PCR assay. The multiplex PCR relied on a mix of 60 forward primers for TCR Vbeta segments and 13 reverse primers for TCR Jbeta segments. The immuneACCESS repertoire file appears here via TCRdb, limited to in-frame rearrangements. These files lack a portion of the clones; in checked studies, under half of the deficit traces to unresolved V genes, and the cause of the others is not known. In this sample the table shows approximately 77,000 clones, about three quarters of which occur a single time. Almost 4.5% of the sample is taken by the ten largest. Sequencing used PBMCs. The receptors originated from a man aged 35-49 years in good health and CMV-seronegative.

V and J are TRBV6-1 and TRBJ2-7; 12 positions agree with TRBD2. J lost 6 bases, V lost 6 bases, and 6 bases had no gene match. This CDR3 is built from 14 residues. Per the germline V gene, CDR1 is MNHNS and CDR2 is SASEGT. CDR3 sequence (DNA): TGTGCCAGCAGGACGACTAGCGGGAGAACCGAGCAGTACTTC. Translation gives CASRTTSGRTEQYF.

In regard to this clone: Compared with germline, one end of the junction differs, possibly owing to a read error. This chain uses TRBV30 with TRBJ1-5; D is perhaps TRBD1 (5 bases). Germline V lookup: CDR1 GTSNPN, CDR2 SVGIG (reference sequence). CDR3 length: 13 amino acids. CDR3 protein: CAGSDRDNQPQHF. The CDR3 DNA sequence: TGTGCCGGGAGCGACAGAGATAATCAGCCCCAGCATTTT.

The chain employs TRBV7-9 and TRBJ2-7; 15 bases line up with TRBD2. With V trimmed by 4 bases and J by 4 bases, 8 bases remained unmatched. Germline V gene sequence: CDR1 SEHNR, CDR2 FQNEAQ (reference sequence). The CDR3 has 17 amino acids. DNA for the CDR3: TGTGCCAGCAGCTCAGGACTAGCGGGAGGGCCTCGATACGAGCAGTACTTC. Residues: CASSSGLAGGPRYEQYF.

The chain couples TRBV5-1 to TRBJ2-2; D might be TRBD1 (5 bases). CDR1 is SGHRS and CDR2 is YFSETQ in the germline V gene. CDR3 length equals 14 residues. V lost 3 bases, J lost 7 bases, and 13 bases lay in between. The CDR3 DNA reads TGCGCCAGCAGCTCCATAGGGGCTGGCGGGGAGCTGTTTTTT. This codes for CASSSIGAGGELFF.

CDR3 loop: CASSELVSYEQYF. The CDR3 DNA sequence: TGCGCCAGCAGTGAGCTCGTCTCCTACGAGCAGTACTTC. The V call is TRBV10-2, the J call TRBJ2-7; D remains ambiguous. V gave up 2 bases and J gave up 0 bases, with 5 bases separating them. This CDR3 contains 13 residues. Germline V gene lookup returns CDR1 WSHSY and CDR2 SAAADI.

J is TRBJ2-5 and V is TRBV7-6; 10 bases map to TRBD2. This CDR3 has 16 residues. Per germline, CDR1 SGHVS and CDR2 FNYEAQ. Unmatched junction bases numbered 3, after V lost 1 base and J lost 1 base. CDR3 nucleotides: TGTGCCAGCAGCTTAGTTAGCGGGAGGTCCCAAGAGACCCAGTACTTC. The encoded protein is CASSLVSGRSQETQYF.

The rearrangement joins TRBV19 to TRBJ2-6, with D tentatively TRBD1 (6 bases). CDR1 and CDR2 from the germline V gene are LNHDA and SQIVND (reference sequence). Trimming removed 5 bases at V and 0 bases at J, with 11 bases between. The CDR3 is 16 amino acids. CDR3 DNA: TGTGCCAGTAGTGCGGCAGGGGCCTCTGGGGCCAACGTCCTGACTTTC. It codes for CASSAAGASGANVLTF.

This clone was counted once. One junction end disagrees with the germline gene, perhaps due to a read error. CDR3 amino acids: CAGSTKPDTQYF. In DNA form, the CDR3 reads TGTGCCGGCAGTACAAAACCAGATACGCAGTATTTT. The V gene is TRBV6-6, the J gene TRBJ2-3, with D hard to call. CDR3 size: 12 residues. Germline values: CDR1 MNHNY, CDR2 SVGAGI (reference sequence).

The J gene is TRBJ2-7, the V gene TRBV4-2; a possible D gene is TRBD2 (5 bases). Germline loops: CDR1 LGHNA, CDR2 YNFKEQ. With 0 bases removed from V and 2 bases from J, the gap between germline ends came to 14 bases. The CDR3 has 16 amino acids. The CDR3 coding sequence is TGTGCCAGCAGCCAAGATCCCGCGGGCCCCGCCTACGAGCAGTACTTC. Encoded protein: CASSQDPAGPAYEQYF.

This clone showed up just a few times. In DNA form, the CDR3 reads TGTGCCAGCAGCTTGGGCCCGAACAGTTACGAGCAGTACTTC. This translates into CASSLGPNSYEQYF. The rearrangement links TRBV5-4 to TRBJ2-7; D not certain. The CDR3 length is 14 residues. V gave up 0 bases and J gave up 4 bases, with 11 bases separating them. Germline V gene sequence: CDR1 SGHNT, CDR2 YYREEE (reference sequence).

This clone was observed a handful of times. The rearrangement uses TRBV2 and TRBJ2-5; D remains unclear. The DNA end is a closer match to TRBJ2-7, so the J assignment may be wrong. This CDR3 has 14 residues. Germline V gene sequence: CDR1 SNHLY, CDR2 FYNNEI. The CDR3 spells CASSEGLNSYEQYF. The CDR3 bases are TGTGCCAGCAGTGAGGGCCTCAATTCCTACGAGCAGTACTTC.

The sample holds a few counts of this clone. The chain has TRBV19 and TRBJ1-2, with D possibly matching TRBD1 (5 bases). CDR3 length equals 15 residues. The germline V and J ends were trimmed by 3 bases and 7 bases, with 18 bases remaining between them. Germline V lookup: CDR1 LNHDA, CDR2 SQIVND (reference sequence). The CDR3 region is CASSIVAGNEVGYTF. The CDR3 DNA is TGTGCCAGTAGTATTGTGGCAGGGAACGAAGTTGGCTACACCTTC.

This clone was counted only a few times. CDR3 amino acids: CASSVASGLGVNEKLFF. The CDR3 bases are TGTGCCAGCAGCGTAGCTTCAGGGTTAGGGGTTAATGAAAAACTGTTTTTT. This chain joins TRBV9 and TRBJ1-4; the D gene is possibly TRBD1 (5 bases). In germline, CDR1 is SGDLS, CDR2 YYNGEE. This CDR3 spans 17 amino acids. V was cut by 0 bases and J by 4 bases, with 16 bases left in between.

This rearrangement joins TRBV5-6 to TRBJ2-3, with a weak D call TRBD2 (5 bases). The CDR3 is 13 amino acids. Germline values: CDR1 SGHDT, CDR2 YYEEEE. The ends were cut back, 0 bases at V and 6 bases at J, with 8 bases in the middle. The CDR3 DNA follows: TGTGCCAGCAGCTTGGGTCCGGGGGATACGCAGTATTTT. This encodes CASSLGPGDTQYF.

The rearrangement links TRBV5-6 to TRBJ1-4; D ambiguous. Per germline, CDR1 SGHDT and CDR2 YYEEEE. Trimming pared 4 bases from V and 6 bases from J, leaving 13 bases between. The CDR3 totals 14 residues. CDR3 residues: CASSPYGDDEKLFF. The DNA for the CDR3 is TGTGCCAGCAGCCCATACGGGGATGATGAAAAACTGTTTTTT. Supplemented by reference TRBV5-6 and TRBJ1-4, the full variable domain reads DAGVTQSPTHLIKTRGQQVTLRCSPKSGHDTVSWYQQALGQGPQFIFQYYEEEERQRGNFPDRFSGHQFPNYSSELNVNALLLGDSALYLCASSPYGDDEKLFFGSGTQLSVL.

A few counts support this clone. The V and J genes are TRBV28 and TRBJ1-1; a weak D match, TRBD1 (5 bases). V was clipped by 7 bases and J by 5 bases, with 20 bases between them. Germline CDR1 MDHEN, CDR2 SYDVKM. This CDR3 is 15 amino acids long. The CDR3 region is CASTLNVGHLTEAFF. As DNA, the CDR3 is TGTGCCAGCACCCTAAATGTGGGGCACCTTACTGAAGCTTTCTTT. Full variable domain (rest looked up from reference TRBV28 and TRBJ1-1): DVKVTQSSRYLVKRTGEKVFLECVQDMDHENMFWYRQDPGLGLRLIYFSYDVKMKEKGDIPEGYSVSREKKERFSLILESASTNQTSMYLCASTLNVGHLTEAFFGQGTRLTVV.